These 16 T cell receptor beta chains were all obtained from the same sample, sequenced in a study of cytomegalovirus exposure and HLA in healthy donors. The PCR ran on 60 Vbeta and 13 Jbeta primers. The protocol was immunoSEQ multiplex PCR, while the TCRdb copy is restricted to in-frame clones and leaves out a portion. The sample has around 94,000 clones, around four fifths seen once; the top ten hold 2.6%. The sequencing input was PBMCs. The receptor set was obtained from a man aged 40-55 years in good health and CMV-seronegative.

The chain joins TRBV5-1 to TRBJ2-3, with 10 bases matching TRBD2. Per the germline V gene, CDR1 is SGHRS and CDR2 is YFSETQ. The CDR3 covers 17 residues. V trimming: 0 bases; J trimming: 1 base; junction bases outside the gene matches: 5. The CDR3 bases are TGCGCCAGCAGCTTGGGAAGCGGGGGGGGTGGCACAGATACGCAGTATTTT. It specifies CASSLGSGGGGTDTQYF.

The rearrangement links TRBV19 to TRBJ2-5; 10 nucleotides align to TRBD1. This CDR3 has 16 amino acids. Germline-derived CDR1 and CDR2 are LNHDA and SQIVND (reference sequence). V gave up 9 bases and J gave up 2 bases; unmatched junction bases: 12. The CDR3 DNA sequence: TGTGCCAGCAATTATGGAGGGGACAGGGGTCAAGAGACCCAGTACTTC. Translated, it gives CASNYGGDRGQETQYF.

The chain carries TRBV29-1 and TRBJ1-2; 7 bases match TRBD1. The CDR3 spans 14 residues. CDR1 is SQVTM and CDR2 is ANQGSEA in the germline V gene. The V and J ends lost 2 bases and 4 bases, in that order; junction bases with no gene match: 7. The DNA of the CDR3 is TGCAGCGTTGAAACAGGGGTTCCCACCTATGGCTACACCTTC. It encodes CSVETGVPTYGYTF.

The rearrangement links TRBV6-5 to TRBJ1-2, with D possibly being TRBD1 (5 bases). V was trimmed by 0 bases and J by 8 bases, leaving 13 bases between them. CDR1 and CDR2 (germline): MNHEY, SVGAGI. CDR3 length: 14 amino acids. Written as DNA, the CDR3 is TGTGCCAGCAGTTACTCGGTAGGGGTGGACGGCTACACCTTC. This translates into CASSYSVGVDGYTF.

The V call is TRBV7-2, the J call TRBJ1-2; 11 bases are shared with TRBD1. Germline V gene data show CDR1 as SGHTA and CDR2 as FQGNSA. The length of the CDR3 is 12 residues. V gave up 8 bases and J gave up 7 bases; unmatched junction bases: 3. DNA of the CDR3: TGTGCCAGCCGGACAGGGGGCGTTGGCTACACCTTC. Its translation: CASRTGGVGYTF. Supplemented by reference TRBV7-2 and TRBJ1-2, the full variable domain reads GAGVSQSPSNKVTEKGKDVELRCDPISGHTALYWYRQSLGQGLEFLIYFQGNSAPDKSGLPSDRFSAERTGGSVSTLTIQRTQQEDSAVYLCASRTGGVGYTFGSGTRLTVV.

This chain uses TRBV18 with TRBJ1-2; no clear D. Germline values: CDR1 KGHSH, CDR2 LQKENI. The CDR3 contains 12 residues. V was clipped by 2 bases and J by 7 bases, with 8 bases between them. CDR3 sequence: CASSPSEGGYTF. The CDR3 DNA is TGTGCCAGCTCACCATCCGAGGGTGGCTACACCTTC.

The V and J genes are TRBV27 and TRBJ1-1, with D unclear. The CDR3 consists of 15 residues. From germline, CDR1 is MNHEY and CDR2 SMNVEV (reference sequence). V lost 7 bases and J 0 bases, leaving 15 bases between the germline ends. The CDR3: CASIPDGELNTEAFF. DNA for the CDR3: TGTGCCAGCATTCCGGACGGGGAATTGAACACTGAAGCTTTCTTT.

The V and J genes are TRBV9 and TRBJ2-7; the match to TRBD1 covers 7 bases. Germline trimming cut 0 bases from V and 2 bases from J; bases unmatched to any gene: 2. The CDR3 is made up of 14 amino acids. CDR1 SGDLS and CDR2 YYNGEE come from the germline V gene. The CDR3 reads CASSVGGQTYEQYF. The CDR3 nucleotides are TGTGCCAGCAGCGTAGGGGGACAGACCTACGAGCAGTACTTC.

V and J are TRBV7-2 and TRBJ2-1; possibly TRBD2 for D (6 bases). Germline CDR1 is SGHTA and CDR2 is FQGNSA. Trimming took off 5 bases at V and 0 bases at J, with 11 bases between the two ends. The CDR3 covers 15 residues. The DNA for the CDR3 is TGTGCCAGCAGCGTTAGCGGATACTCCTACAATGAGCAGTTCTTC. Translated, it gives CASSVSGYSYNEQFF.

The chain has TRBV5-4 and TRBJ2-5, with D unclear. The V and J ends lost 1 base and 3 bases respectively, with 4 bases between them. Germline-derived CDR1 and CDR2 are SGHNT and YYREEE (reference sequence). This CDR3 has 12 amino acids. CDR3 in amino acids: CASSLLKETQYF. CDR3 DNA: TGTGCCAGCAGCTTGTTAAAAGAGACCCAGTACTTC.

This clone was found a few times. The chain combines TRBV19 with TRBJ1-4; D gene ambiguous. This CDR3 comprises 14 residues. Germline values: CDR1 LNHDA, CDR2 SQIVND (reference sequence). V was clipped by 3 bases and J by 3 bases, with 8 bases between them. The DNA for the CDR3 is TGTGCCAGTAGTATGAAACAGTCTAATGAAAAACTGTTTTTT. This codes for CASSMKQSNEKLFF. The whole variable domain, filled in from reference TRBV19 and TRBJ1-4, reads DGGITQSPKYLFRKEGQNVTLSCEQNLNHDAMYWYRQDPGQGLRLIYYSQIVNDFQKGDIAEGYSVSREKKESFPLTVTSAQKNPTAFYLCASSMKQSNEKLFFGSGTQLSVL.

The chain is built from TRBV30 and TRBJ2-2; D is unclear. V was shortened by 6 bases and J by 1 base, with 9 bases between the two germline ends. The CDR3 runs 13 residues. Germline loops: CDR1 GTSNPN, CDR2 SVGIG (reference sequence). CDR3 in DNA: TGTGCCTGTCGAGGCCTGAACACCGGGGAGCTGTTTTTT. Translating gives CACRGLNTGELFF.

The chain recombines TRBV7-2 with TRBJ2-7, with 8 nucleotides matching TRBD1. Germline V CDR1 and CDR2: SGHTA, FQGNSA. The CDR3 extends over 15 amino acids. The V and J ends lost 6 bases and 3 bases, in that order; junction bases with no gene match: 10. The CDR3 spells CASSSTGGTYYEQYF. The CDR3 DNA sequence: TGTGCCAGCAGTTCAACAGGGGGTACCTACTACGAGCAGTACTTC.

CDR3 in amino acids: CNRPEVYNSPLHF. The CDR3 DNA reads TGCAACCGCCCAGAGGTCTATAATTCACCCCTCCACTTT. The rearrangement links TRBV29-1 to TRBJ1-6; no definite D call. The CDR3 runs 13 residues. Germline CDR1 reads SQVTM; CDR2 reads ANQGSEA.

The rearrangement uses TRBV7-2 and TRBJ1-5; a weak D match, TRBD1 (6 bases). Trimming took off 2 bases at V and 7 bases at J, with 9 bases between the two ends. The CDR3 runs to 13 residues. The germline V gene encodes CDR1 SGHTA and CDR2 FQGNSA. This CDR3 is CASSLQGIQPQHF. In nucleotides, the CDR3 is TGTGCCAGCAGCTTACAGGGGATACAGCCCCAGCATTTT.

This clone was recorded a few times. The CDR3 loop reads CASSQARTVNSPLHF. CDR3 nucleotide sequence: TGCGCCAGCAGCCAAGCGAGGACAGTGAATTCACCCCTCCACTTT. The gene calls are TRBV4-1 and TRBJ1-6; perhaps TRBD1 as D (6 bases). The V gene lost 1 base and the J gene lost 7 bases, with 11 bases spanning the gap. The CDR3 covers 15 residues. Germline V gene sequence: CDR1 MGHRA, CDR2 YSYEKL.